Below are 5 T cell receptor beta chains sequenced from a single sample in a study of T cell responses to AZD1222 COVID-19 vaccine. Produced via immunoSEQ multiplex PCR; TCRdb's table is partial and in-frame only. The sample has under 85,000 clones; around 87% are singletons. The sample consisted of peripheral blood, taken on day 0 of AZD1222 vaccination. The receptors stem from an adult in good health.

CDR3 sequence (DNA): TGTGCCAGCAGCGTAGGGGCTAGCGGGAGGTACGAGCAGTACTTC. Its translation is CASSVGASGRYEQYF. The chain uses TRBV9 and TRBJ2-7; TRBD2 matches 11 bases. The CDR3 has 15 residues. V lost 0 bases to trimming and J lost 4 bases; unmatched junction nucleotides: 3. CDR1 and CDR2 (germline): SGDLS, YYNGEE.

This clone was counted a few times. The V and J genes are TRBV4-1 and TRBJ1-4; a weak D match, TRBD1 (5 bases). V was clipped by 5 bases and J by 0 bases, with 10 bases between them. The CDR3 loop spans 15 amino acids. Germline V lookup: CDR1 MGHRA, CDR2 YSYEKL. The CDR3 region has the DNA TGCGCCAGCAGCGGGGGGGTTGCAACTAATGAAAAACTGTTTTTT. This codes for CASSGGVATNEKLFF.

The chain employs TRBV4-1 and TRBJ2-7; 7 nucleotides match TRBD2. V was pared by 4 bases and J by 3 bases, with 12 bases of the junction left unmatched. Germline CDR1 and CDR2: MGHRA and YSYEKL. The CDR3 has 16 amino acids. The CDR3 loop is CASSRTLREGIYEQYF. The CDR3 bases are TGCGCCAGCAGCCGAACTTTGAGGGAGGGGATCTACGAGCAGTACTTC.

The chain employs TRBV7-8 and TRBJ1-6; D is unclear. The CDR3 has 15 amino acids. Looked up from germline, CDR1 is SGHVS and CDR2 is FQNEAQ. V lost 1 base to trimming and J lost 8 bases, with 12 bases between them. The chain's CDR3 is CASSLDLGSYSPLHF. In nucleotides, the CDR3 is TGTGCCAGCAGCTTAGATTTGGGGAGTTATTCACCCCTCCACTTT.

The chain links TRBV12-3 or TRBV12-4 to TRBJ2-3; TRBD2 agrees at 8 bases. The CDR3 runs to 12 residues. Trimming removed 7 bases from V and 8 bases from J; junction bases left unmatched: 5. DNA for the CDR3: TGTGCCAGCATGGGACTAGAGGTTACGCAGTATTTT. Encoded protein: CASMGLEVTQYF.